This entry lists 26 T cell receptor beta chains sequenced from one sample in a study of blood T cells in healthy people across ages. Combining a sample-barcoded 5' primer with a J-beta primer mix, a second PCR ran for roughly 7 to 12 cycles. Each CDR3 protein is one row after TCRdb ran MiXCR on the 5' RACE reads. The data hold roughly 800,000 distinct CDR3 sequences, with roughly 26% observed a single time. The sample was also linked to a second study, of T cells of mothers and their children.

Sequenced: blood. These receptors were taken from a boy younger than 18 in good health.

This clonotype was recorded a few times. V gene TRBV28 combines with J gene TRBJ2-7; D is possibly TRBD1 or TRBD2 (6 bases each). CDR1 and CDR2 (germline): MDHEN, SYDVKM. The CDR3 runs to 13 residues. Trimming removed 10 bases from V and 2 bases from J, with 15 bases in between. CDR3 nucleotide sequence: TGTGCCATCAAGACAGGAGGGACCTACGAGCAGTACTTC. It encodes CAIKTGGTYEQYF.

This clonotype was counted a few times. This chain links TRBV5-1 with TRBJ1-1; D is unclear. Looked up from germline, CDR1 is SGHRS and CDR2 is YFSETQ. V was clipped by 2 bases and J by 3 bases, with 11 bases between them. The CDR3 is 14 residues long. This CDR3 is CASSLDTTDTEAFF. CDR3 nucleotides: TGCGCCAGCAGCTTAGACACCACCGACACTGAAGCTTTCTTT.

V usage is TRBV13 and J usage is TRBJ2-1; 8 nucleotides match TRBD2. There are 16 residues in the CDR3. In germline, CDR1 is PRHDT, CDR2 FYEKMQ (reference sequence). J gave up 4 bases and V 3 bases, and 8 bases lay outside the gene matches. The CDR3 reads CASSFRPGGVYNEQFF. The CDR3, as DNA: TGTGCCAGCAGCTTCCGTCCCGGGGGGGTTTACAATGAGCAGTTCTTC. The whole variable domain, remainder taken from reference TRBV13 and TRBJ2-1, is AAGVIQSPRHLIKEKRETATLKCYPIPRHDTVYWYQQGPGQDPQFLISFYEKMQSDKGSIPDRFSAQQFSDYHSELNMSSLELGDSALYFCASSFRPGGVYNEQFFGPGTRLTVL.

The genes are TRBV3-1 and TRBJ2-1, with a tentative D call TRBD2 (6 bases). Germline V gene data show CDR1 as LGHDT and CDR2 as YNNKEL (reference sequence). The length of the CDR3 is 16 residues. The germline V and J ends were trimmed by 0 bases and 6 bases, with 15 bases remaining between them. The CDR3 protein is CASSQEGPSAGNEQFF. The CDR3 DNA reads as TGTGCCAGCAGCCAAGAAGGACCTAGCGCTGGCAATGAGCAGTTCTTC.

The chain joins TRBV5-1 to TRBJ2-3, with 8 bases matching TRBD1. J lost 2 bases, V lost 2 bases, and 4 bases had no gene match. This CDR3 region has 15 residues. The germline V gene has CDR1 SGHRS and CDR2 YFSETQ. CDR3 sequence reads: CASSFTGGATDTQYF. CDR3 DNA sequence: TGCGCCAGCAGCTTTACAGGGGGAGCCACAGATACGCAGTATTTT.

The chain uses TRBV10-3 and TRBJ2-2, with 11 bases that match TRBD2. The junction had 3 bases not matched to a gene; V was cut back by 2 bases and J by 4 bases. This CDR3 has 16 residues. Germline-derived CDR1 and CDR2 are ENHRY and SYGVKD. CDR3 coding DNA: TGTGCCATCAGTGAGCCGGGACTAGCGGCCACCGGGGAGCTGTTTTTT. This gives the protein CAISEPGLAATGELFF.

This clonotype was seen more than once but under ten times. The genes are TRBV2 and TRBJ1-2, with D possibly being TRBD1 (6 bases). With 8 bases removed from V and 4 bases from J, the gap between germline ends came to 20 bases. The CDR3 runs to 15 residues. CDR1 is SNHLY, CDR2 FYNNEI, per germline. In DNA form, the CDR3 reads TGTGCCAGCGACTATCCGAAGGGGGAGGGCTATGGCTACACCTTC. Encoded protein: CASDYPKGEGYGYTF.

The gene calls are TRBV24-1 and TRBJ2-3; D may be TRBD1 or TRBD2 (5 bases each). V lost 10 bases and J 4 bases, leaving 20 bases between the germline ends. There are 15 residues in the CDR3. The germline gives CDR1 KGHDR, CDR2 SFDVKD. The CDR3 coding sequence is TGTGCCACGCAGGCAGGGACGGACCTCGCAGATACGCAGTATTTT. This gives the protein CATQAGTDLADTQYF.

Here the CDR3 DNA reads TGCGCCAGCAGCTTGGCCGCTACCCCGCAGTATTTT. This translates into CASSLAATPQYF. The chain combines TRBV5-1 with TRBJ2-3; unclear D gene. This CDR3 has 12 residues. CDR1 SGHRS and CDR2 YFSETQ come from the germline V gene. Trimming cost V 0 bases and J 10 bases, with 9 bases left between them. The full variable domain, completed using reference TRBV5-1 and TRBJ2-3, is KAGVTQTPRYLIKTRGQQVTLSCSPISGHRSVSWYQQTPGQGLQFLFEYFSETQRNKGNFPGRFSGRQFSNSRSEMNVSTLELGDSALYLCASSLAATPQYFGPGTRLTVL.

A few counts support this clonotype. The rearrangement uses TRBV6-1 and TRBJ2-2; D is perhaps TRBD2 (7 bases). CDR3 length: 13 amino acids. Germline-derived CDR1 and CDR2 are MNHNS and SASEGT. The CDR3 region is CAEGGGNTGELFF. In DNA form, the CDR3 reads TGTGCAGAGGGGGGGGGGAACACCGGGGAGCTGTTTTTT.

This clonotype occurred a few times. This chain joins TRBV3-1 and TRBJ2-5, with unresolved D. Germline CDR1 is LGHDT and CDR2 is YNNKEL (reference sequence). The CDR3 sequence is 14 residues long. The V end was cut by 2 bases, the J end by 1 base, with 8 bases between. The CDR3 DNA reads TGTGCCAGCAGCCAAAGGCTTCGCCAAGAGACCCAGTACTTC. It translates to CASSQRLRQETQYF.

This clonotype has more than one count but fewer than ten. The chain carries TRBV3-1 and TRBJ2-7; TRBD2 aligns across 10 bases. In germline, CDR1 is LGHDT, CDR2 YNNKEL (reference sequence). The V and J ends lost 2 bases and 2 bases, in that order; junction bases with no gene match: 3. This CDR3 has 15 amino acids. The CDR3 bases are TGTGCCAGCAGCCAATCTACTAGCGGGGCCTACGAGCAGTACTTC. Its translation is CASSQSTSGAYEQYF.

This clonotype was observed a few times. The J gene is TRBJ2-3, the V gene TRBV11-1, with D unresolved. CDR1 SGHAT and CDR2 FQDESV come from the germline V gene (reference sequence). The CDR3 has 14 residues. Trimming shortened V by 5 bases and J by 2 bases, and 11 bases separated the two germline ends. The CDR3 reads CASSQTPNTDTQYF. The DNA of the CDR3 is TGTGCCAGCAGCCAGACCCCCAACACAGATACGCAGTATTTT. The entire variable domain, with the rest obtained from reference TRBV11-1 and TRBJ2-3, is as follows: EAEVAQSPRYKITEKSQAVAFWCDPISGHATLYWYRQILGQGPELLVQFQDESVVDDSQLPKDRFSAERLKGVDSTLKIQPAELGDSAMYLCASSQTPNTDTQYFGPGTRLTVL.

This clonotype was picked up a small number of times. The rearrangement joins TRBV2 to TRBJ2-4, with D unresolved. The V end lost 0 bases, the J end lost 9 bases, and 12 bases lay between the germline ends. Germline CDR1 SNHLY, CDR2 FYNNEI. This CDR3 spans 14 amino acids. CDR3 sequence reads: CASSEAGPPPIQYF. The CDR3 nucleotides read TGTGCCAGCAGTGAAGCAGGACCCCCTCCCATTCAGTACTTC.

The chain recombines TRBV5-1 with TRBJ2-7; TRBD2 matches at 8 bases. The CDR3 is 15 residues long. Germline CDR1 reads SGHRS; CDR2 reads YFSETQ. Losses at the gene ends were 0 bases for V and 3 bases for J; bases not matched to a gene: 5. CDR3 protein: CASSLAPTSDYEQYF. The CDR3 DNA reads TGCGCCAGCAGCTTGGCCCCGACTAGCGACTACGAGCAGTACTTC.

This clonotype was found a few times. This CDR3 is CASSLGNSRQETQYF. CDR3 DNA: TGCGCCAGCAGCTTGGGGAACAGTCGTCAAGAGACCCAGTACTTC. The V and J genes are TRBV5-1 and TRBJ2-5; D not resolved. CDR3 length equals 15 residues. The V gene lost 0 bases and the J gene lost 2 bases, with 11 bases spanning the gap. Germline assignment: CDR1 SGHRS and CDR2 YFSETQ.

At least ten counts were recorded for this clonotype. V gene TRBV6-2 or TRBV6-3 combines with J gene TRBJ2-5; D not resolved. The germline CDR1 and CDR2 sequences are MNHEY and SVGEGT. This CDR3 region has 11 residues. The V gene lost 2 bases and the J gene lost 4 bases, with 2 bases spanning the gap. In DNA, the CDR3 is TGTGCCAGCAGTTACGGAGAGACCCAGTACTTC. Its translation is CASSYGETQYF.

V gene TRBV18 combines with J gene TRBJ2-4, with D perhaps TRBD2 (6 bases). V lost 6 bases, J lost 8 bases, and 14 bases lay in between. The CDR3 is 13 amino acids. Per the germline V gene, CDR1 is KGHSH and CDR2 is LQKENI. The CDR3 coding sequence is TGTGCCAGCTCGCGGGGACCTGGGGACATTCAGTACTTC. This codes for CASSRGPGDIQYF.

This clonotype was recorded a few times. The chain joins TRBV6-5 to TRBJ1-1; a weak D match, TRBD1 (5 bases). This CDR3 contains 14 residues. Per the germline V gene, CDR1 is MNHEY and CDR2 is SVGAGI. V shed 6 bases and J shed 0 bases, with 11 bases lying between them. CDR3 DNA: TGTGCCAGCAGACTGGGACGGATGAACACTGAAGCTTTCTTT. It translates to CASRLGRMNTEAFF.

The CDR3 region is CAISESSRGSNYGYTF. The CDR3 DNA reads TGTGCCATCAGTGAGTCGTCGAGGGGGAGCAACTATGGCTACACCTTC. The rearrangement joins TRBV10-3 to TRBJ1-2; a weak D match, TRBD1 (6 bases). V was clipped by 0 bases and J by 2 bases, with 13 bases between them. The CDR3 extends over 16 amino acids. The germline gives CDR1 ENHRY, CDR2 SYGVKD.

The chain has TRBV20-1 and TRBJ2-3; no clear D gene. Trimming removed 5 bases at V and 6 bases at J, with 12 bases between. Germline assignment: CDR1 DFQATT and CDR2 SNEGSKA (reference sequence). This CDR3 contains 12 residues. The CDR3 DNA reads TGCAGTGCTGGGGATCGACCGGATACGCAGTATTTT. This codes for CSAGDRPDTQYF.

V is TRBV29-1 and J is TRBJ2-5; 9 positions match TRBD1. Judging by the DNA end, TRBJ2-7 fits better; the J call may be wrong. This CDR3 has 13 residues. CDR1 is SQVTM and CDR2 is ANQGSEA in the germline V gene. The CDR3 nucleotides read TGCAGCCTTATGGGGGACAGGGATTACGAGCAGTACTTC. Protein: CSLMGDRDYEQYF.

This clonotype was detected a few times. The chain links TRBV20-1 to TRBJ1-5, with 11 bases lining up with TRBD1. Germline CDR1 reads DFQATT; CDR2 reads SNEGSKA (reference sequence). V dropped 5 bases and J dropped 0; count of bases not matched to a gene: 3. CDR3 length equals 15 residues. CDR3 nucleotides: TGCAGTGCTTGGGGACAGGGGGATAGCAATCAGCCCCAGCATTTT. Translating it yields CSAWGQGDSNQPQHF.

The CDR3 is CASSTTGITDTQYF. In DNA form, the CDR3 reads TGCGCCAGCAGCACAACAGGGATCACAGATACGCAGTATTTT. The rearrangement links TRBV5-1 to TRBJ2-3, with D perhaps TRBD1 (6 bases). Germline CDR1 is SGHRS and CDR2 is YFSETQ. V was trimmed by 4 bases and J by 2 bases, leaving 11 bases between them. This CDR3 region has 14 residues.

The rearrangement joins TRBV4-1 to TRBJ1-3; a weak D match, TRBD1 (5 bases). The CDR3 extends over 15 amino acids. The V end lost 0 bases, the J end lost 4 bases, and 10 bases lay between the germline ends. The germline V gene has CDR1 MGHRA and CDR2 YSYEKL. The CDR3 region is CASSQEGVGGNTIYF. CDR3 DNA sequence: TGCGCCAGCAGCCAAGAAGGGGTCGGGGGAAACACCATATATTTT.

This clonotype was observed a few times. V usage is TRBV20-1 and J usage is TRBJ2-5; TRBD1 agrees at 7 bases. The tail of the sequence fits TRBJ2-7 better, so the J call may be wrong. The CDR3 loop spans 13 amino acids. Germline assignment: CDR1 DFQATT and CDR2 SNEGSKA (reference sequence). The CDR3 is CSADKGAPAEQYF. The CDR3 nucleotides are TGCAGTGCTGACAAGGGGGCTCCCGCCGAGCAGTACTTC.